The 5 T cell receptor beta chains below come from one sample, sequenced in a study of blood T cell repertoires in COVID-19 (dated by TCRdb to about 2020). Receptor libraries were prepared by the immunoSEQ multiplex PCR assay. Imported from immuneACCESS, the table was reduced by TCRdb to in-frame sequences with V and J called. These copies leave out some clones; in studies compared against another copy, an unresolved V gene accounts for under half, and the cause of the remainder is not known. The sample yields some 99,000 clones; 75% to 90% were counted once. In total, the top ten clones hold about 20% of the sample. The sample was peripheral blood. These receptor sequences come from a woman in her fifties or sixties with acute or convalescent COVID-19.

The DNA of the CDR3 is TGTGCCAGCAGCTCTATCAAAAGGAGCTCTGGGGCCAACGTCCTGACTTTC. This sequence encodes CASSSIKRSSGANVLTF. V usage is TRBV5-4 and J usage is TRBJ2-6; D ambiguous. V lost 3 bases and J lost 0, with 13 bases in between. Germline assignment: CDR1 SGHNT and CDR2 YYREEE (reference sequence). CDR3 length equals 17 residues.

The V call is TRBV5-1, the J call TRBJ1-1; 8 bases are shared with TRBD1. The germline CDR1 and CDR2 sequences are SGHRS and YFSETQ. V lost 4 bases, J lost 7 bases, and 6 bases stayed unmatched. This CDR3 spans 13 amino acids. The CDR3 region has the DNA TGCGCCAGCAGCCACGGGACAGGTGATGAAGCTTTCTTT. This translates into CASSHGTGDEAFF.

The chain employs TRBV27 and TRBJ2-3; 13 bases are shared with TRBD2. Germline V gene data show CDR1 as MNHEY and CDR2 as SMNVEV (reference sequence). Unmatched junction bases numbered 8, after V lost 5 bases and J lost 12 bases. This CDR3 region has 14 residues. The DNA for the CDR3 is TGTGCCAGCAGTCCCTACGGACTAGCGGGAGCTCAGTATTTT. Translating it yields CASSPYGLAGAQYF.

In this sample, this clone turned up a few times. The V call is TRBV4-1, the J call TRBJ2-3; D possibly corresponds to TRBD2 (6 bases). Per germline, CDR1 MGHRA and CDR2 YSYEKL. CDR3 length: 17 residues. The V gene lost 3 bases and the J gene lost 2 bases, with 18 bases spanning the gap. The CDR3 DNA reads as TGCGCCAGCAGCCAGTTTTTGCGGGGCTCAAACACAGATACGCAGTATTTT. Amino acids: CASSQFLRGSNTDTQYF.

This clone has only a few counts. V is TRBV7-9 and J is TRBJ2-1; maybe TRBD1 (5 bases). V was cut by 3 bases and J by 15 bases, with 18 bases left in between. Germline V gene lookup returns CDR1 SEHNR and CDR2 FQNEAQ (reference sequence). There are 13 residues in the CDR3. The CDR3 DNA follows: TGTGCCAGCAGCTTGGAACAGAGTAGGGGCGGGTTCTTC. Encoded protein: CASSLEQSRGGFF.